These 24 T cell receptor beta chains originate from one sample sequenced in a study of T-cell memory formation after mild COVID-19. Via MiXCR, TCRdb re-called the 5' RACE reads, giving one row per CDR3 protein. The sample lists fewer than 300,000 distinct CDR3 sequences; about 20% were seen once. Source material: PBMCs or a T cell subset sorted from them (not recorded which). All receptors come from a man younger than 30 who had mild COVID-19 (a few samples of this study predate the infection). Cell type and time point are not known.

The sample holds many counts of this clonotype. The chain is built from TRBV12-3 or TRBV12-4 and TRBJ2-3; D is possibly TRBD2 (6 bases). V lost 6 bases to trimming and J lost 0 bases, with 16 bases between them. The CDR3 is 16 residues long. CDR3 sequence (DNA): TGTGCCAGCAGCTCAATCAGCGGGCCGAGCACAGATACGCAGTATTTT. Its translation: CASSSISGPSTDTQYF.

This clonotype showed up just a few times. This rearrangement joins TRBV7-2 to TRBJ2-6; 14 nucleotides agree with TRBD2. The CDR3 loop spans 18 amino acids. With 5 bases clipped from V and 3 bases from J, the junction kept 6 bases outside the gene matches. Per germline, CDR1 SGHTA and CDR2 FQGNSA. This CDR3 reads CASSHGLAGGLGANVLTF. DNA for the CDR3: TGTGCCAGCAGCCACGGACTAGCGGGGGGCCTTGGGGCCAACGTCCTGACTTTC.

The chain uses TRBV2 and TRBJ1-2, with 7 bases fitting TRBD1. Germline V gives CDR1 SNHLY, CDR2 FYNNEI. The V and J ends lost 7 bases and 12 bases, in that order; junction bases with no gene match: 11. The CDR3 is 12 amino acids. The CDR3 is CASTMDRSMNTF. The CDR3 nucleotides are TGTGCCAGCACCATGGACAGGTCGATGAACACCTTC.

This clonotype was counted a few times. V is TRBV5-6 and J is TRBJ1-3, with no clear D. This CDR3 has 15 residues. In germline, CDR1 is SGHDT, CDR2 YYEEEE. The germline V and J ends were trimmed by 1 base and 0 bases, with 8 bases remaining between them. This chain's CDR3 is CASSLQPFSGNTIYF. The CDR3, as DNA: TGTGCCAGCAGCTTGCAGCCATTCTCTGGAAACACCATATATTTT.

This clonotype came up a few times. The chain joins TRBV11-2 to TRBJ2-7; no definite D call. The CDR3 contains 19 residues. Trimming pared 2 bases from V and 0 bases from J, leaving 23 bases between. Germline CDR1 and CDR2: SGHAT and FQNNGV. The DNA of the CDR3 is TGTGCCAGCAGCTTAAATGTGTGGGCCCGAATCCAACTCTCCTACGAGCAGTACTTC. Translation gives CASSLNVWARIQLSYEQYF.

A few counts support this clonotype. V usage is TRBV7-2 and J usage is TRBJ2-1; a possible D gene is TRBD2 (6 bases). Germline values: CDR1 SGHTA, CDR2 FQGNSA. V lost 1 base, J lost 12 bases, and 7 bases lay in between. The CDR3 contains 11 residues. CDR3 nucleotides: TGTGCCAGCAGCTTAGTGGGGGGGCAGTTCTTC. It specifies CASSLVGGQFF. Full variable domain (outside the CDR3, taken from reference TRBV7-2 and TRBJ2-1): GAGVSQSPSNKVTEKGKDVELRCDPISGHTALYWYRQSLGQGLEFLIYFQGNSAPDKSGLPSDRFSAERTGGSVSTLTIQRTQQEDSAVYLCASSLVGGQFFGPGTRLTVL.

The chain employs TRBV6-2 or TRBV6-3 and TRBJ2-7, with D hard to call. The germline V and J ends were trimmed by 2 bases and 1 base, with 12 bases remaining between them. The CDR3 runs to 15 residues. Germline V gene lookup returns CDR1 MNHEY and CDR2 SVGEGT. CDR3 coding DNA: TGTGCCAGCAGTTACCAAGGCTTTCGGTCCTACGAGCAGTACGTC. It yields the protein CASSYQGFRSYEQYV.

CDR3 amino acids: CASKGRETWDEKLFF. DNA for the CDR3: TGTGCCAGCAAGGGCAGGGAAACATGGGACGAAAAACTGTTTTTT. This chain joins TRBV2 and TRBJ1-4; possibly TRBD1 for D (5 bases). V lost 7 bases, J lost 8 bases, and 20 bases lay in between. Looked up from germline, CDR1 is SNHLY and CDR2 is FYNNEI. This CDR3 region has 15 residues. Combining the CDR3 with reference TRBV2 and TRBJ1-4 gives the whole variable domain EPEVTQTPSHQVTQMGQEVILRCVPISNHLYFYWYRQILGQKVEFLVSFYNNEISEKSEIFDDQFSVERPDGSNFTLKIRSTKLEDSAMYFCASKGRETWDEKLFFGSGTQLSVL.

The genes are TRBV5-1 and TRBJ2-5, with 10 bases lining up with TRBD2. J gave up 5 bases and V 2 bases, and 9 bases lay outside the gene matches. CDR1 is SGHRS, CDR2 YFSETQ, per germline. This CDR3 contains 16 residues. The CDR3 DNA sequence: TGCGCCAGCAGCTTATCTAGCGGGGGCTTCGGGGAGACCCAGTACTTC. This encodes CASSLSSGGFGETQYF.

This clonotype was counted between two and nine times. The chain employs TRBV29-1 and TRBJ1-1; possible D gene TRBD1, 5 bases. The CDR3 contains 13 residues. Looked up from germline, CDR1 is SQVTM and CDR2 is ANQGSEA. The V end was cut by 1 base, the J end by 4 bases, with 10 bases between. The CDR3 loop is CSVEVAQGTEAFF. The CDR3 DNA reads as TGCAGCGTTGAAGTTGCGCAGGGCACTGAAGCTTTCTTT.

V and J are TRBV12-3 or TRBV12-4 and TRBJ1-1; D may be TRBD1 (5 bases). The CDR3 extends over 13 amino acids. The ends were cut back, 7 bases at V and 7 bases at J, with 16 bases in the middle. The DNA of the CDR3 is TGTGCCAGCACCCCTCCGGGGGGAATTGAAGCTTTCTTT. Amino acids: CASTPPGGIEAFF.

The gene calls are TRBV5-1 and TRBJ2-3; the match to TRBD1 covers 7 bases. V lost 0 bases, J lost 4 bases, and 8 bases stayed unmatched. This CDR3 contains 16 residues. From germline, CDR1 is SGHRS and CDR2 YFSETQ. CDR3 in DNA: TGCGCCAGCAGCTTGGTCGCCGGGACAGATCCAGATACGCAGTATTTT. As protein: CASSLVAGTDPDTQYF.

This clonotype was observed many times. This chain links TRBV12-3 or TRBV12-4 with TRBJ1-2, with D maybe TRBD1 (5 bases). CDR3 size: 14 residues. Trimming removed 6 bases at V and 4 bases at J, with 15 bases between. The CDR3 loop reads CASSRWGGGYGYTF. CDR3 coding DNA: TGTGCCAGCAGCCGCTGGGGGGGAGGCTATGGCTACACCTTC.

In DNA form, the CDR3 reads TGTGCCAGCAGCCCGGGCCAGACAAGTAACACTGAAGCTTTCTTT. Protein product: CASSPGQTSNTEAFF. The chain has TRBV7-9 and TRBJ1-1; D call uncertain. Looked up from germline, CDR1 is SEHNR and CDR2 is FQNEAQ (reference sequence). The CDR3 is 15 residues long. Trimming removed 5 bases from V and 2 bases from J, with 15 bases in between.

The V gene is TRBV5-6, the J gene TRBJ1-3; D is unresolved. The germline V and J ends were trimmed by 3 bases and 0 bases, with 7 bases remaining between them. Germline CDR1 SGHDT, CDR2 YYEEEE. CDR3 length: 14 amino acids. CDR3 nucleotides: TGTGCCAGCAGCTCCCCCATCTCTGGAAACACCATATATTTT. Protein: CASSSPISGNTIYF.

Only a few counts were recorded for this clonotype. J is TRBJ2-2 and V is TRBV6-5, with D possibly matching TRBD1 (5 bases). Between the trimmed V and J ends, which lost 6 bases and 0 bases, there was a span of 14 bases. This CDR3 has 16 residues. In germline, CDR1 is MNHEY, CDR2 SVGAGI. As DNA, the CDR3 is TGTGCCAGCAGAACCCTCGGACATGCGAACACCGGGGAGCTGTTTTTT. Its protein product is CASRTLGHANTGELFF.

The V gene is TRBV29-1, the J gene TRBJ2-7; D call uncertain. Germline V lookup: CDR1 SQVTM, CDR2 ANQGSEA. The V gene lost 4 bases and the J gene lost 3 bases, with 7 bases spanning the gap. The CDR3 totals 11 residues. Here the CDR3 DNA reads TGCAGCGTTGTCTCTGGCTACGAGCAGTACGTC. Translated: CSVVSGYEQYV.

The gene calls are TRBV7-2 and TRBJ2-3; no reliable D call. The CDR3 is 15 amino acids. In germline, CDR1 is SGHTA, CDR2 FQGNSA. V was shortened by 1 base and J by 1 base, with 9 bases between the two germline ends. CDR3 sequence: CASSLGGSRTDTQYF. The CDR3 DNA sequence: TGTGCCAGCAGCTTAGGTGGCAGCCGCACAGATACGCAGTATTTT.

This clonotype appeared a few times. The chain uses TRBV7-8 and TRBJ2-1, with 10 bases lining up with TRBD2. Germline assignment: CDR1 SGHVS and CDR2 FQNEAQ. The trim removed 5 bases at V and 4 bases at J, leaving 11 bases unmatched. The CDR3 has 17 residues. The chain's CDR3 is CASSARPIAGGYNEQFF. Here the CDR3 DNA reads TGTGCCAGCAGCGCCCGTCCTATAGCGGGGGGTTACAATGAGCAGTTCTTC. Full variable domain (missing parts from reference TRBV7-8 and TRBJ2-1): GAGVSQSPRYKVAKRGQDVALRCDPISGHVSLFWYQQALGQGPEFLTYFQNEAQLDKSGLPSDRFFAERPEGSVSTLKIQRTQQEDSAVYLCASSARPIAGGYNEQFFGPGTRLTVL.

This clonotype appeared a few times. The chain recombines TRBV7-9 with TRBJ1-4; TRBD1 is a possible D gene (5 bases). V shed 1 base and J shed 3 bases, with 15 bases lying between them. CDR3 length: 17 amino acids. Germline V gives CDR1 SEHNR, CDR2 FQNEAQ (reference sequence). CDR3 sequence (DNA): TGTGCCAGCAGCTTAGTCGCAGGGAAAGAGGCTAATGAAAAACTGTTTTTT. This sequence encodes CASSLVAGKEANEKLFF.

The chain links TRBV11-2 to TRBJ1-2, with D maybe TRBD1 (5 bases). The V end was cut by 2 bases, the J end by 4 bases, with 14 bases between. In germline, CDR1 is SGHAT, CDR2 FQNNGV. The CDR3 has 15 residues. The CDR3: CASSLSLGETYGYTF. In DNA form, the CDR3 reads TGTGCCAGCAGCTTAAGCCTGGGGGAGACCTATGGCTACACCTTC.

The chain's CDR3 is CASSQGRLAVITITDTQYF. Written as DNA, the CDR3 is TGCGCCAGCAGCCAAGGTCGACTAGCGGTAATCACTATCACAGATACGCAGTATTTT. The chain has TRBV4-1 and TRBJ2-3; 9 nucleotides match TRBD2. V dropped 1 base and J dropped 2; count of bases not matched to a gene: 13. Germline V gene data show CDR1 as MGHRA and CDR2 as YSYEKL. The CDR3 spans 19 residues.

This clonotype was recorded a few times. V and J are TRBV6-2 or TRBV6-3 and TRBJ1-5; possible D gene TRBD1, 5 bases. Trimming took off 5 bases at V and 2 bases at J, with 13 bases between the two ends. The CDR3 consists of 15 residues. Germline values: CDR1 MNHEY, CDR2 SVGEGT. The CDR3 reads CASSLGESGNQPQHF. The CDR3 coding sequence is TGTGCCAGCAGTCTAGGGGAAAGTGGCAATCAGCCCCAGCATTTT.

V and J are TRBV3-1 and TRBJ1-1; weak D call: TRBD1 (5 bases). Trimming took off 1 base at V and 0 bases at J, with 12 bases between the two ends. Germline CDR1 reads LGHDT; CDR2 reads YNNKEL (reference sequence). The CDR3 length is 16 residues. CDR3 protein: CASSQARGIMNTEAFF. CDR3 DNA: TGTGCCAGCAGCCAAGCCCGGGGGATTATGAACACTGAAGCTTTCTTT. Full variable domain (missing parts from reference TRBV3-1 and TRBJ1-1): DTAVSQTPKYLVTQMGNDKSIKCEQNLGHDTMYWYKQDSKKFLKIMFSYNNKELIINETVPNRFSPKSPDKAHLNLHINSLELGDSAVYFCASSQARGIMNTEAFFGQGTRLTVV.